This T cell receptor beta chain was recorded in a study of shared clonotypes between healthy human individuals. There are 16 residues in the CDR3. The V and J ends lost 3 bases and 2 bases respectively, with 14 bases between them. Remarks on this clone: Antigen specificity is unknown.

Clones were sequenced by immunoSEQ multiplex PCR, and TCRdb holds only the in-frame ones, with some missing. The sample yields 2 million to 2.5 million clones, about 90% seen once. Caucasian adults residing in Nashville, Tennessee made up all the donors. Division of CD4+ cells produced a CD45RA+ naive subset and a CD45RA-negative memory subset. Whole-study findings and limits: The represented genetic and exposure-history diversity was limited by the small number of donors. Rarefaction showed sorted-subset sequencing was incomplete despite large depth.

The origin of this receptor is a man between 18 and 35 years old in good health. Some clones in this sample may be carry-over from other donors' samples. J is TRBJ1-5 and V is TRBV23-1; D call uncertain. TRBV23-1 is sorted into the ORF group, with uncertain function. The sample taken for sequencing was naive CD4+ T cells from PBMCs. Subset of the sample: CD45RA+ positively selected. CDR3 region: CASSHTRPFGNQPQHF. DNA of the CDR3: TGCGCCAGCAGTCACACTAGACCGTTCGGCAATCAGCCCCAGCATTTT.